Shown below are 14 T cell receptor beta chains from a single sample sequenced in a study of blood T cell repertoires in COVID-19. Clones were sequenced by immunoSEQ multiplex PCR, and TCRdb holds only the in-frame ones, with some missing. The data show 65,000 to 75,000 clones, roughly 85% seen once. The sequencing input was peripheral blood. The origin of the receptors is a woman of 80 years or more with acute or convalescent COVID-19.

CDR3 protein: CASSGGQGPYYEQYF. CDR3 in DNA: TGTGCCAGCTCAGGCGGACAGGGTCCCTACTACGAGCAGTACTTC. The rearrangement joins TRBV18 to TRBJ2-7, with TRBD1 identical over 8 bases. The V gene end was trimmed by 5 bases and the J gene end by 3 bases; junction bases not matched to a gene: 9. This CDR3 has 15 amino acids. In germline, CDR1 is KGHSH, CDR2 LQKENI.

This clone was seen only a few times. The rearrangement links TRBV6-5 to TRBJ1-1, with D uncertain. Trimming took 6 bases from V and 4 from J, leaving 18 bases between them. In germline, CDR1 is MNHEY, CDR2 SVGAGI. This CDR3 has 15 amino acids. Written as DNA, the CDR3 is TGTGCCAGCAGCCTCAATCTAGACCGTACCACTGAAGCTTTCTTT. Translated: CASSLNLDRTTEAFF.

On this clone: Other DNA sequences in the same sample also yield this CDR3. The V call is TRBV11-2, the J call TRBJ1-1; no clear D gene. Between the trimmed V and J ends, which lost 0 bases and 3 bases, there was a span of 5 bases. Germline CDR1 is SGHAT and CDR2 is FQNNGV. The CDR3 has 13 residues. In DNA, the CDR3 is TGTGCCAGCAGCTTAGACCGTGACACTGAAGCTTTCTTT. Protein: CASSLDRDTEAFF.

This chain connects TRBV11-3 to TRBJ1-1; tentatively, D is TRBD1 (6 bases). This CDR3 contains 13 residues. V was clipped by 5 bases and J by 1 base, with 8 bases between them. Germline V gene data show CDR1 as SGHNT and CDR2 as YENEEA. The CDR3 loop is CASSQDRNTEAFF. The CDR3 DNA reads TGTGCCAGCAGCCAGGACAGGAACACTGAAGCTTTCTTT.

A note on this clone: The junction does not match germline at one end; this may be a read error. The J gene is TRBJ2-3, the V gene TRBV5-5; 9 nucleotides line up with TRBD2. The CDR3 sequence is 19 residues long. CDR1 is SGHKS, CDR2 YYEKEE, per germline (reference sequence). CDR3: CASTLGQLSGGHSTDTQYF. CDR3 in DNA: TGTGCCAGCACCTTGGGACAATTAAGCGGGGGGCATTCCACAGATACGCAGTATTTT.

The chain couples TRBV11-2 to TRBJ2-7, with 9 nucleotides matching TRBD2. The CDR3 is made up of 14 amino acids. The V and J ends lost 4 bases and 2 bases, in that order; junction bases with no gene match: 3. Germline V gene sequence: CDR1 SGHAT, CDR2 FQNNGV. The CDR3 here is CASSSSGGPYEQYF. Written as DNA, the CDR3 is TGTGCCAGCAGCTCCAGCGGGGGGCCCTACGAGCAGTACTTC.

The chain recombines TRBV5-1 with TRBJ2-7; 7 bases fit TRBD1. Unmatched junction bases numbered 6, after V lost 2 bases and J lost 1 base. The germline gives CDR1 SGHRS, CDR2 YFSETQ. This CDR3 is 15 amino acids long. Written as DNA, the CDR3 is TGCGCCAGCAGCTTCTGGCAGGGGGTATCCTACGAGCAGTACTTC. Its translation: CASSFWQGVSYEQYF.

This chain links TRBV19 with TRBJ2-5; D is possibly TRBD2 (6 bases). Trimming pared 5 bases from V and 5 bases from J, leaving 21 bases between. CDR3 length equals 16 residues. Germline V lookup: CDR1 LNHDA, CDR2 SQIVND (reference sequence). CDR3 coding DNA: TGTGCCAGTAGTCCCCCGACCAGAGCGGCGGGGGAGACCCAGTACTTC. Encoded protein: CASSPPTRAAGETQYF. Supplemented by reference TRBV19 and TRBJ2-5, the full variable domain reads DGGITQSPKYLFRKEGQNVTLSCEQNLNHDAMYWYRQDPGQGLRLIYYSQIVNDFQKGDIAEGYSVSREKKESFPLTVTSAQKNPTAFYLCASSPPTRAAGETQYFGPGTRLLVL.

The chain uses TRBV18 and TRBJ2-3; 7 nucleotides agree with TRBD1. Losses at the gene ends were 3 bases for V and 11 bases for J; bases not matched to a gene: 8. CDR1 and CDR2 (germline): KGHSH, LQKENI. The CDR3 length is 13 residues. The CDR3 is CASSPSGQGVQYF. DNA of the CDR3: TGTGCCAGCTCACCCTCGGGGCAGGGGGTGCAGTATTTT.

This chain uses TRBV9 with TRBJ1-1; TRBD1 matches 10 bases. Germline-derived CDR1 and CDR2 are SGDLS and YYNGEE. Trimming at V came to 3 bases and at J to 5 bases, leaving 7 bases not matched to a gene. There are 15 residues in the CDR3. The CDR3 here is CASSATGGLGTEAFF. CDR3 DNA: TGTGCCAGCAGCGCGACAGGGGGCCTGGGGACTGAAGCTTTCTTT.

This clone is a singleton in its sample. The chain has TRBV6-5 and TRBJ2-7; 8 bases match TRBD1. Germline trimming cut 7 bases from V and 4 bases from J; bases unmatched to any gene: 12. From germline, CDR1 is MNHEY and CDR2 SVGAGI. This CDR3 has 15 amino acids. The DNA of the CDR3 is TGTGCCAGCACCTTCCGCGGGACAGGCGATTACGAGCAGTACTTC. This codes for CASTFRGTGDYEQYF.

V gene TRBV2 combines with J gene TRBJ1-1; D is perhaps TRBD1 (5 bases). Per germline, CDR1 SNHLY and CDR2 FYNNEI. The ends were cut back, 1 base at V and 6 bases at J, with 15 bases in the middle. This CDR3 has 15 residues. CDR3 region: CASSEGLPGGAEAFF. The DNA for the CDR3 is TGTGCCAGCAGTGAAGGTCTACCCGGAGGGGCTGAAGCTTTCTTT.

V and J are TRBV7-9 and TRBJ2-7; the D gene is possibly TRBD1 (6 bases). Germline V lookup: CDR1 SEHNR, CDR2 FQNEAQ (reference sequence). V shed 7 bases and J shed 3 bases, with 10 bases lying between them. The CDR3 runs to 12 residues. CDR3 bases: TGTGCCAGCAACAGGGAAAGCTACGAGCAGTACTTC. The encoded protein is CASNRESYEQYF.

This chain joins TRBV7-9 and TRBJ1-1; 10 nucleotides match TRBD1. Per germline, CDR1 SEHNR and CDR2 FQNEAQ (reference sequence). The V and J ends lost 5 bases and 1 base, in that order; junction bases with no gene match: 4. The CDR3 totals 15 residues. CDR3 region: CASSERDRGNTEAFF. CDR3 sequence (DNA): TGTGCCAGCAGCGAGAGGGACAGGGGGAACACTGAAGCTTTCTTT.